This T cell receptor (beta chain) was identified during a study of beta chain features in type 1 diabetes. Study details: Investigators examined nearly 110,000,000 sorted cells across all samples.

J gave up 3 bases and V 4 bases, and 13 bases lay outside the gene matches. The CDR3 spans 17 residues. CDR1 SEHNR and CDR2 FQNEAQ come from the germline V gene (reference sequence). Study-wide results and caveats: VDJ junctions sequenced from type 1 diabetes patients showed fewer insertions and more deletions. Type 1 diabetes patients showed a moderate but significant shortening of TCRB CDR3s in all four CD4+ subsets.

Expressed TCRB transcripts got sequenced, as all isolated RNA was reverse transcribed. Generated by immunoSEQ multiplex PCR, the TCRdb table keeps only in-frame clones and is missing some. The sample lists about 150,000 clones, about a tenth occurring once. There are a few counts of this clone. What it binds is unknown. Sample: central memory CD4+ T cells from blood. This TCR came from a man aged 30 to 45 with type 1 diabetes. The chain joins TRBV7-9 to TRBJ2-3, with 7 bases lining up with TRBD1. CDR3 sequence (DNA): TGTGCCAGCAGCTCACATCGACAGGGCCGAGTTACAGATACGCAGTATTTT. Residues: CASSSHRQGRVTDTQYF.